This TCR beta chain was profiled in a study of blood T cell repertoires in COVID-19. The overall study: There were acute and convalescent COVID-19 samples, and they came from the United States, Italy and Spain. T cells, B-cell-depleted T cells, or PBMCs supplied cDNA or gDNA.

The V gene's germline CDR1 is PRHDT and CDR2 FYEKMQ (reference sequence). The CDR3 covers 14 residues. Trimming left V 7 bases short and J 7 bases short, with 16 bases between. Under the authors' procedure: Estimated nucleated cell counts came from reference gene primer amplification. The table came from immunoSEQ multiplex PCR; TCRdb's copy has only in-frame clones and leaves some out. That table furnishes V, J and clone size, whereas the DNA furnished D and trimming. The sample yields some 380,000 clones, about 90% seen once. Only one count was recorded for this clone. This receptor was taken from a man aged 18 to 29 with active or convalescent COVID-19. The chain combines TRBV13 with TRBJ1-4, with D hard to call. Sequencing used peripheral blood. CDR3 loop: CASTLGERSEKLFF. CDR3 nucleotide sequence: TGTGCCAGCACCCTCGGAGAAAGGAGTGAAAAACTGTTTTTT.